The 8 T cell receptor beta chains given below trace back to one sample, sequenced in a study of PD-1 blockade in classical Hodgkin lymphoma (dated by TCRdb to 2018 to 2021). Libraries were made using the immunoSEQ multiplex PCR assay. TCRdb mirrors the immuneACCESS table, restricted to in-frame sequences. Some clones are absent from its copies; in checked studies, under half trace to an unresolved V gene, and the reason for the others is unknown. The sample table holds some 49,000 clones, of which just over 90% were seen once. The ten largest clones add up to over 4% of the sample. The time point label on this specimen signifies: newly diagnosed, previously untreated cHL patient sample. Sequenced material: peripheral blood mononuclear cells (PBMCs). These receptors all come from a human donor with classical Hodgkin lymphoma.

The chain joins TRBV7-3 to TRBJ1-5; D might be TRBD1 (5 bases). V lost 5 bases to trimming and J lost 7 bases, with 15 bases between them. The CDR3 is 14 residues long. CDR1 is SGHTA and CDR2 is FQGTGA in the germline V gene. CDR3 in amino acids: CASSPGAGAQPQHF. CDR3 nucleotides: TGTGCCAGCAGCCCCGGCGCCGGGGCACAGCCCCAGCATTTT.

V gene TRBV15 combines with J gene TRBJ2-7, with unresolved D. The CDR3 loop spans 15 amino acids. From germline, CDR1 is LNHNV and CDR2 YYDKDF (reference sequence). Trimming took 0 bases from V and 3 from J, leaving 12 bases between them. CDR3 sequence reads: CATSRDVGIYYEQYV. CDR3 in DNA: TGTGCCACCAGCAGAGATGTGGGGATTTACTACGAGCAGTACGTC.

The CDR3 loop is CASSSGPGGELFF. The CDR3 bases are TGTGCCAGCTCTAGCGGGCCCGGCGGGGAGCTGTTTTTT. V is TRBV6-9 and J is TRBJ2-2; 8 bases are a match to TRBD2. There are 13 residues in the CDR3. The V segment lost 8 bases and the J segment 7 bases; nucleotides outside the gene matches: 6. Germline V lookup: CDR1 MNHGY, CDR2 SVAAGI.

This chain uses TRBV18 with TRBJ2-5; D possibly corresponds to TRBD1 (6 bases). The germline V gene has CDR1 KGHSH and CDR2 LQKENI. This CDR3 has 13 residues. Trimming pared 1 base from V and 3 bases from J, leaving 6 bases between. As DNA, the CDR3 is TGTGCCAGCTCACCACACAGGGAAGAGACCCAGTACTTC. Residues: CASSPHREETQYF.

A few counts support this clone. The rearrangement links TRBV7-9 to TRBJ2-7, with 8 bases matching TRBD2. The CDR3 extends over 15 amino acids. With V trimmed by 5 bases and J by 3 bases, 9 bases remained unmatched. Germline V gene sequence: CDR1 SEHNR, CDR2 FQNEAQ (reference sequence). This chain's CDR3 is CASSPAAGGLYEQYF. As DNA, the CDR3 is TGTGCCAGCAGCCCCGCCGCGGGAGGTCTCTACGAGCAGTACTTC.

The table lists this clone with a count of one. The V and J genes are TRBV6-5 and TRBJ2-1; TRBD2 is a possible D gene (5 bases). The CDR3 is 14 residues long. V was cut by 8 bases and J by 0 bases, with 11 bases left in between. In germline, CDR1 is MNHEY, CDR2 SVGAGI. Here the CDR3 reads CASGGESSYNEQFF. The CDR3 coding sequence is TGTGCCAGCGGTGGGGAGAGCTCCTACAATGAGCAGTTCTTC.

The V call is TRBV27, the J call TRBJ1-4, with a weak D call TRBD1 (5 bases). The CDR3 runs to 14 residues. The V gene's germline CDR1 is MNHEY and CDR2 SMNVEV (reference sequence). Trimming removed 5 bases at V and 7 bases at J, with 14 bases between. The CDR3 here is CASSLGQGSEKLFF. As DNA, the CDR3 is TGTGCCAGCAGTCTAGGTCAGGGTAGTGAAAAACTGTTTTTT. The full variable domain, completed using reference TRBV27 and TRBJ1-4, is EAQVTQNPRYLITVTGKKLTVTCSQNMNHEYMSWYRQDPGLGLRQIYYSMNVEVTDKGDVPEGYKVSRKEKRNFPLILESPSPNQTSLYFCASSLGQGSEKLFFGSGTQLSVL.

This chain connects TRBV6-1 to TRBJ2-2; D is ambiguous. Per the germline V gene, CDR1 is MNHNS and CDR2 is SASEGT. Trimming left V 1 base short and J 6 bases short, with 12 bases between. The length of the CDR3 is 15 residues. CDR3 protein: CASSEGSVDAGELFF. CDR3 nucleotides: TGTGCCAGCAGTGAAGGGTCTGTGGACGCCGGGGAGCTGTTTTTT.